A selection of T cell receptor beta chains follows, all from one sample in a study of shared clonotypes between healthy human individuals. The protocol was immunoSEQ multiplex PCR, while the TCRdb copy is restricted to in-frame clones and leaves out a portion. The table includes about 730,000 clones, 55% to 75% detected once. Sequences were obtained from memory CD4+ T cells sorted from blood. The receptors were gathered from a woman aged 25 to 45 in good health. The CDR3 runs from the conserved cysteine through the conserved F or W. Fields, in order: J gene, clone size, V gene, D gene, CDR3 DNA, CDR3 protein. A D gene is named only where the DNA matches it firmly. The size entry is marked missing in some rows and otherwise reads once, few, many or a size class.

>TRBJ2-2|-|TRBV6-5|TRBD1
TGTGCCAGCAGGGACCACGGACAGGGAACCGGGGAGCTGTTTTTT
CASRDHGQGTGELFF
>TRBJ2-5|-|TRBV7-8|-
TGTGCCAGCAGCTTAGCACTTTTGGAGGAGACCCAGTACTTC
CASSLALLEETQYF
>TRBJ2-2|-|TRBV19|-
TGTGCCAGCTATAACCGGGACGACATACCCGGGGAGCTGTTTTTT
CASYNRDDIPGELFF
>TRBJ2-7|-|TRBV5-1|-
TGCGCCAGCAGTCTGGACACCTACGAGCAGTACTTC
CASSLDTYEQYF
>TRBJ2-3|-|TRBV2|-
TGTGCCAGCCTTTCAGGTACAGGGCCTTCCACAGATACGCAGTATTTT
CASLSGTGPSTDTQYF
>TRBJ1-1|-|TRBV27|-
TGTGCCAGCAGTTTTTACTCTCCTCGGGACACTGAAGCTTTCTTT
CASSFYSPRDTEAFF
>TRBJ2-7|-|TRBV9|TRBD2
TGTGCCAGCGGGGGACTAGCGGGAGTGGGGATCTACGAGCAGTACTTC
CASGGLAGVGIYEQYF
>TRBJ1-1|-|TRBV18|-
TGTGCCAGCTCACCAATGGAGGGGAACACTGAAGCTTTCTTT
CASSPMEGNTEAFF
>TRBJ1-1|-|TRBV21-1|-
TGTGCCAGCGGGTGGGAAGGAAAAATGAACACTGAAGCTTTCTTT
CASGWEGKMNTEAFF
>TRBJ2-5|-|TRBV28|TRBD1
TGTGCCAGCAGCTTACTCGGGACAGGGGAGCAAGAGACCCAGTACTTC
CASSLLGTGEQETQYF
>TRBJ2-7|-|TRBV28|-
TGTGCCAGCCGGGACCCCGGGGCCTACGAGCAGTACTTC
CASRDPGAYEQYF
>TRBJ2-2|-|TRBV6-6|-
TGTGCCAGCAGTTACTCGACGGCCCACCGGGAGCTGTTTTTT
CASSYSTAHRELFF
>TRBJ2-5|-|TRBV11-2|-
TGTGCCAGCAGCTTAGATACAGGGCAGGGAGAGACCCAGTACTTC
CASSLDTGQGETQYF
>TRBJ2-3|-|TRBV2|-
TGTGCCAGCAGTGAATCATGGTACTTAGATACGCAGTATTTT
CASSESWYLDTQYF
>TRBJ1-5|-|TRBV18|TRBD1
TGTGCCAGCTCCCTGGGACAGTACAATCAGCCCCAGCATTTT
CASSLGQYNQPQHF
>TRBJ2-7|-|TRBV5-1|TRBD1
TGCGCCAGCAGCTTCCAGACAGGGGATAGGTACGAGCAGTACTTC
CASSFQTGDRYEQYF
>TRBJ1-2|-|TRBV7-7|-
TGTGCCAGCAGCTTTCCTAGGCACACCTCTAACTATGGCTACACCTTC
CASSFPRHTSNYGYTF
>TRBJ1-1|-|TRBV2|-
TGTGCCAGCGTTGGTGTAGGGCGGGGCCAAGACACTGAAGCTTTCTTT
CASVGVGRGQDTEAFF
>TRBJ1-2|few|TRBV2|-
TGTGCCAGCAAGGGGTCATCAGCTAACTATGGCTACACCTTC
CASKGSSANYGYTF
>TRBJ1-5|once|TRBV15|TRBD1
TGTGCCACCAGCAGAGACAGGGGGCCCAATCAGCCCCAGCATTTT
CATSRDRGPNQPQHF
>TRBJ2-7|-|TRBV4-1|-
TGCGCCAGCAGCCAAGGTATTAGGACAGCGTCCTACGAGCAGTACTTC
CASSQGIRTASYEQYF
>TRBJ2-7|once|TRBV18|-
TGTGCCAGCTCACAGGGCCCAGCCTACGAGCAGTACTTC
CASSQGPAYEQYF
>TRBJ1-6|-|TRBV6-1|-
TGTGCCAGCACCCCCGGGGATGTGAATTCACCCCTCCACTTT
CASTPGDVNSPLHF
>TRBJ2-1|-|TRBV2|TRBD1
TGTGCCAGCACCACACAGGGGGCAAGTGAGCAGTTCTTC
CASTTQGASEQFF
>TRBJ2-7|-|TRBV28|-
TGTGCCAGCAGGTCGGGGGCTTTCAACGAGCAGTACTTC
CASRSGAFNEQYF
>TRBJ2-5|-|TRBV25-1|TRBD2
TGTGCCAGCAGTCCGACTAGCGACCTCCAAGAGACCCAGTACTTC
CASSPTSDLQETQYF
>TRBJ1-5|many|TRBV19|TRBD1
TGTGCCAGTAGTAGAACAGGGGACCAGCCCCAGCATTTT
CASSRTGDQPQHF
>TRBJ1-5|-|TRBV28|-
TGTGCCAGCAGGGGAGAAGGGGGGAGCAATCAGCCCCAGCATTTT
CASRGEGGSNQPQHF
>TRBJ1-1|once|TRBV13|-
TGTGCCAGCACGCTTAACGCTGAAGCTTTCTTT
CASTLNAEAFF
>TRBJ1-5|-|TRBV28|-
TGTGCCAGCAGGCATTGGACAGCCGTTAGCAATCAGCCCCAGCATTTT
CASRHWTAVSNQPQHF
>TRBJ1-2|-|TRBV19|TRBD1
TGTGCCAGTAGCCCCCGGACAGGGAACATCAATGGCTACACCTTC
CASSPRTGNINGYTF
>TRBJ2-2|few|TRBV6-1|-
TGTGCCAGCACTAGGACAGAGCCCGGGGAGCTGTTTTTT
CASTRTEPGELFF
>TRBJ2-1|few|TRBV27|TRBD2
TGTGCCAGCCGTATAGCGGGTTGGAATGAGCAGTTCTTC
CASRIAGWNEQFF
>TRBJ1-5|few|TRBV7-9|-
TGTGCCAGCAGCTTAGAGGGACTGGCCGGGCAGCCCCAGCATTTT
CASSLEGLAGQPQHF
>TRBJ2-7|many|TRBV27|TRBD1
TGTGCCAGCATCCAAAGGGGGACAGGGTTCTACGAGCAGTACTTC
CASIQRGTGFYEQYF
>TRBJ2-1|-|TRBV7-8|TRBD2
TGTGCCAGCAGCCAAGGGACTAACTCCTACAATGAGCAGTTCTTC
CASSQGTNSYNEQFF
>TRBJ2-1|-|TRBV11-2|TRBD2
TGTGCCAGCAGCTTAGCCGGGACTAGCGGAGTTGAGCAGTTCTTC
CASSLAGTSGVEQFF
>TRBJ2-7|-|TRBV28|TRBD1
TGTGCCAGCAGTTCCGCGGACAGGATCAGCTACGAGCAGTACTTC
CASSSADRISYEQYF